The clone carrying this T cell receptor beta chain appeared a single time. The germline CDR1 and CDR2 sequences are SGHRS and YFSETQ. The junction had 5 bases not matched to a gene; V was cut back by 0 bases and J by 3 bases. The CDR3 covers 15 residues. The sample is drawn from a study of cytomegalovirus exposure and HLA in healthy donors. Here immunoSEQ multiplex PCR was the method, and the copy in TCRdb shows in-frame clones only, minus some. The sample includes a few hundred thousand clones, approximately 86% of them seen just once. The receptor was isolated from a woman aged 18 to 35 in good health and CMV-seronegative. The sample consisted of PBMCs. This chain links TRBV5-1 with TRBJ1-1; 7 bases map to TRBD1. As DNA, the CDR3 is TGCGCCAGCAGCTTGGGGGGACAGAAATACACTGAAGCTTTCTTT. Protein sequence: CASSLGGQKYTEAFF.